This TCR beta chain was profiled in a study of T cell responses to AZD1222 COVID-19 vaccine (dated by TCRdb to the early 2020s). Study-level background: AZD1222 recipients given second doses at about 4 weeks or at about 12 weeks were pooled, since spike-specific TCR depth and breadth were not found to differ between the two schedules. A total of 233 trial participants underwent TCR sequencing, of whom some 210 received two doses of AZD1222 and some 25 received two doses of the MenACWY control vaccine. Trial participants were enrolled by age into 18-55, 56-69 and 70-plus year subgroups, with around 140, 26 and 57 TCR-sequenced participants respectively.

Comment on this clone: What this receptor recognizes is not known. Within one base of it there is no much larger clone, and no base qualities were kept.

In light of the paper, this sample's time point label describes: baseline before first vaccination. Samples from vaccinated people were obtained from the UK trials COV001 and COV002, which included a single-blind randomized controlled phase 2/3 trial of AZD1222 (ChAdOx1 nCoV-19) in healthy adults. For TCRbeta chain sequencing, PBMC samples from trial participants were taken at day 0 and at day 28 after the second dose. CDR1 is given as LGHNA and CDR2 as YNFKEQ, both from the germline V gene. From the cysteine through the phenylalanine, the CDR3 covers 16 amino acids. Just CDR3 DNA is preserved here, 48 bases in frame from base 1. Between the V and J ends, shortened by 0 bases and 3 bases respectively, the junction contains 11 bases. Broader findings and caveats from the paper: Most participants were white British and females outnumbered males, and the authors suggested that clonal diversity may have been underestimated. Because no day 14 peak-response samples were available, repertoires were characterized only after the peak T cell response. CD4 TCRs associated with the vaccine covered the entire spike protein, and the dominant responses were in regions 160-218 and 743-854. Conclusions about previously exposed vaccinees are limited, since just six AZD1222 recipients were seropositive for SARS-CoV-2 at baseline. Spike-specific TCR breadth and depth rose significantly after two AZD1222 doses compared with day 0 and with MenACWY recipients. Epitopes outside the regions mutated in the B.1.351 and B.1.1.7 variants were reportedly recognized by nearly half of the unique spike-specific TCRs. In the small 56-69-year group, the increase in depth fell short of significance, most likely because of low power.

The CDR3 regions of human TCRbeta chains were analyzed by immunosequencing. As for how the authors treated the data: Repertoire TCRs were matched against a reference library of SARS-CoV-2-specific TCRs generated with the MIRA antigen-specificity platform. Breadth was defined as the fraction of unique TCRs that were SARS-CoV-2-associated, and depth was defined as the fraction of total T cells that were SARS-CoV-2-associated. Each spike-specific TCR was assigned to its reactive spike region and to a CD4 or CD8 class using the MIRA data. Log10-transformed breadth and depth values were compared by one-way ANOVA with Sidak's multiple comparisons tests. Drawn from immuneACCESS, this table holds only the in-frame rearrangements with V and J called that TCRdb kept. Clones are partly lost; checked studies trace under half to an unresolved V gene and leave the rest unexplained. From that table come the V and J calls and clone size; the DNA was used to work out D and trimming. Here the sample has tens of thousands of clones; over 75% occur a single time. The ten most abundant clones make up over 15% of the sample.

The material sequenced was peripheral blood, taken on day 0 of AZD1222 vaccination. The chain is encoded by TRBV4-2 joined to TRBJ2-2; no D gene can be assigned with confidence. The clonotype comes from an adult in good health. The nucleotide sequence is TGTGCCAGCAGCCAAGATCCGGCTAGGGACACCGGGGAGCTGTTTTTT. Its amino acids are CASSQDPARDTGELFF.